Shown below are 9 T cell receptor beta chains from a single sample sequenced in a study of beta chain features in type 1 diabetes. Reverse transcription of all isolated RNA meant that expressed TCRB transcripts were sequenced. The table came from immunoSEQ multiplex PCR; TCRdb's copy has only in-frame clones and leaves some out. The table records 120,000 to 150,000 clones, about 7% of them present only once. Material: central memory CD4+ T cells from blood. The receptors were gathered from a woman aged 30 to 39 in good health.

This clone is judged medium-sized (0.01 to 0.1%). V is TRBV9 and J is TRBJ2-5, with D possibly matching TRBD2 (6 bases). This CDR3 has 13 residues. Germline CDR1 and CDR2: SGDLS and YYNGEE. The V end lost 2 bases, the J end lost 7 bases, and 12 bases lay between the germline ends. CDR3 in DNA: TGTGCCAGCAGCGTTGACGGGAGTGGGACCCAGTACTTC. This codes for CASSVDGSGTQYF.

This clone was counted a few times. The chain links TRBV29-1 to TRBJ2-1; 14 nucleotides agree with TRBD2. CDR1 is SQVTM, CDR2 ANQGSEA, per germline. V lost 7 bases and J lost 2; bases outside the gene matches: 4. CDR3 length equals 15 residues. In DNA form, the CDR3 reads TGCAGCGCTAGACTAGCGGGAGGGACCTACAATGAGCAGTTCTTC. Translation: CSARLAGGTYNEQFF.

The rearrangement uses TRBV19 and TRBJ1-5, with unresolved D. V dropped 1 base and J dropped 4 bases, with 5 bases sitting between them. This CDR3 region has 13 residues. Germline V gene sequence: CDR1 LNHDA, CDR2 SQIVND (reference sequence). The CDR3 nucleotides read TGTGCCAGTAGTATAGGCACTAATCAGCCCCAGCATTTT. Translating gives CASSIGTNQPQHF.

This clone was observed a handful of times. V gene TRBV19 combines with J gene TRBJ2-1; 16 bases fit TRBD2. The junction had 5 bases not matched to a gene; V was cut back by 6 bases and J by 9 bases. The germline V gene has CDR1 LNHDA and CDR2 SQIVND (reference sequence). The CDR3 consists of 15 residues. The CDR3 nucleotides are TGTGCCAGTAGCCCCGGGACTAGCGGGAGGGCTGAGCAGTTCTTC. Protein product: CASSPGTSGRAEQFF.

The table lists this clone with a few counts. The rearrangement joins TRBV21-1 to TRBJ2-1; whether TRBD2, the table's D call, matches the DNA was not checked. TRBV21-1 represents a pseudogene. This CDR3 is 13 amino acids long. As DNA, the CDR3 is TGTGCCAGCGGGGGGTTTCCCTACAATGAGCAGTTCTTC. This encodes CASGGFPYNEQFF.

The rearrangement uses TRBV7-8 and TRBJ2-3; D is perhaps TRBD2 (5 bases). Germline-derived CDR1 and CDR2 are SGHVS and FQNEAQ. The length of the CDR3 is 14 residues. V was clipped by 5 bases and J by 3 bases, with 12 bases between them. The CDR3 DNA sequence: TGTGCCAGCAGCCGAGACCGAGGGACAGATACGCAGTATTTT. Protein sequence: CASSRDRGTDTQYF. Filled out from reference TRBV7-8 and TRBJ2-3, the complete variable domain reads GAGVSQSPRYKVAKRGQDVALRCDPISGHVSLFWYQQALGQGPEFLTYFQNEAQLDKSGLPSDRFFAERPEGSVSTLKIQRTQQEDSAVYLCASSRDRGTDTQYFGPGTRLTVL.

The J gene is TRBJ2-7, the V gene TRBV27; D may be TRBD1 (6 bases). This CDR3 region has 12 residues. The germline gives CDR1 MNHEY, CDR2 SMNVEV (reference sequence). Trimming left V 5 bases short and J 7 bases short, with 12 bases between. The CDR3 region is CASSTGSREQYF. CDR3 DNA: TGTGCCAGCAGTACAGGGTCGAGGGAGCAGTACTTC.

This clone was detected only a few times. This chain connects TRBV6-5 to TRBJ2-5; D perhaps matches TRBD2 (6 bases). The J call could be wrong; TRBJ2-7 is a better fit for the DNA end. This CDR3 region has 14 residues. From germline, CDR1 is MNHEY and CDR2 SVGAGI. Here the CDR3 reads CASSYRGNSYEQYF. In DNA form, the CDR3 reads TGTGCCAGCAGTTACCGCGGGAATTCCTACGAGCAGTACTTC.

The chain has TRBV10-3 and TRBJ1-5; D is uncertain. The CDR3 has 13 amino acids. Germline values: CDR1 ENHRY, CDR2 SYGVKD. The ends were cut back, 8 bases at V and 3 bases at J, with 11 bases in the middle. The CDR3 loop reads CAIGYGNNQPQHF. The CDR3 bases are TGTGCCATCGGTTACGGGAACAATCAGCCCCAGCATTTT.